Presented here are 25 T cell receptor beta chains from one specimen sequenced in a study of blood T cells in healthy people across ages. Combining a sample-barcoded 5' primer with a J-beta primer mix, a second PCR ran for about 6 to 11 cycles. TCRdb used MiXCR to reprocess the 5' RACE reads, holding one entry per CDR3 protein. Altogether around 800,000 distinct CDR3 sequences are present, roughly 26% being singletons, with the ten largest covering under 3%. The same data also went into a second study, on T cells of mothers and their children.

The material sequenced was blood. The receptors derive from a boy younger than 18 in good health.

The gene calls are TRBV10-3 and TRBJ1-2, with D possibly matching TRBD1 (5 bases). Trimming cost V 3 bases and J 5 bases, with 13 bases left between them. CDR3 length: 14 amino acids. Germline CDR1 reads ENHRY; CDR2 reads SYGVKD. The CDR3 DNA reads TGTGCCATCAGTGAAGGGCCCAGGGAGTATGGCTACACCTTC. Residues: CAISEGPREYGYTF.

This clonotype showed up just a few times. The chain is built from TRBV24-1 and TRBJ2-5; D unresolved. Germline assignment: CDR1 KGHDR and CDR2 SFDVKD. V lost 3 bases and J lost 6, with 10 bases in between. The CDR3 is made up of 13 amino acids. The CDR3 DNA reads TGTGCCACCAGTGATCCCGAGGCGAAGACCCAGTACTTC. Amino acid sequence: CATSDPEAKTQYF.

The chain employs TRBV3-1 and TRBJ2-7; D gene uncertain. CDR3 size: 13 residues. V lost 2 bases and J 3 bases, leaving 8 bases between the germline ends. The germline V gene has CDR1 LGHDT and CDR2 YNNKEL (reference sequence). Here the CDR3 reads CASSQPDGYEQYF. DNA of the CDR3: TGTGCCAGCAGCCAACCCGACGGCTACGAGCAGTACTTC.

V usage is TRBV5-1 and J usage is TRBJ2-5; D not certain. The CDR3 consists of 15 residues. The germline gives CDR1 SGHRS, CDR2 YFSETQ. The V end lost 3 bases, the J end lost 0 bases, and 12 bases lay between the germline ends. In DNA, the CDR3 is TGCGCCAGCAGCTCCGCGGCGGCGTACCAAGAGACCCAGTACTTC. Amino acid sequence: CASSSAAAYQETQYF.

V is TRBV28 and J is TRBJ2-5; tentatively, D is TRBD1 or TRBD2 (5 bases each). The germline CDR1 and CDR2 sequences are MDHEN and SYDVKM. The CDR3 is made up of 13 amino acids. V was shortened by 8 bases and J by 7 bases, with 17 bases between the two germline ends. Written as DNA, the CDR3 is TGTGCCAGCGGTGATGGGACGGTCGGGACCCAGTACTTC. Protein sequence: CASGDGTVGTQYF. Full variable domain (outside the CDR3, taken from reference TRBV28 and TRBJ2-5): DVKVTQSSRYLVKRTGEKVFLECVQDMDHENMFWYRQDPGLGLRLIYFSYDVKMKEKGDIPEGYSVSREKKERFSLILESASTNQTSMYLCASGDGTVGTQYFGPGTRLLVL.

The V call is TRBV9, the J call TRBJ1-2; no clear D. Trimming left V 0 bases short and J 10 bases short, with 7 bases between. This CDR3 is built from 11 residues. The V gene's germline CDR1 is SGDLS and CDR2 YYNGEE. DNA for the CDR3: TGTGCCAGCAGCGTAGGGTCAGCCTACACCTTC. It specifies CASSVGSAYTF.

This chain links TRBV21-1 with TRBJ1-4. TRBV21-1 is tagged as a pseudogene. The CDR3 is 15 residues long. The CDR3 protein is CASSKEPATNEKLFF. The CDR3, as DNA: TGTGCCAGCAGCAAAGAACCAGCAACTAATGAAAAACTGTTTTTT.

The V call is TRBV20-1, the J call TRBJ2-5; a possible D gene is TRBD2 (5 bases). Germline CDR1 and CDR2: DFQATT and SNEGSKA (reference sequence). The CDR3 contains 13 residues. V lost 6 bases, J lost 5 bases, and 16 bases lay in between. CDR3 sequence reads: CSAGGGGLETQYF. The DNA for the CDR3 is TGCAGTGCCGGAGGCGGCGGGTTGGAGACCCAGTACTTC.

This clonotype turned up a few times. The chain links TRBV14 to TRBJ2-1, with TRBD1 matching over 7 bases. The germline gives CDR1 SGHDN, CDR2 FVKESK. V shed 5 bases and J 9 bases; nucleotides not matched to a gene: 10. This CDR3 is 14 amino acids long. This chain's CDR3 is CASSTYRGSTEQFF. Written as DNA, the CDR3 is TGTGCCAGCAGCACCTACAGGGGATCTACTGAGCAGTTCTTC.

This clonotype appeared a few times. The chain is built from TRBV30 and TRBJ1-3, with TRBD1 as a possible D gene (5 bases). The CDR3 contains 13 residues. V was pared by 5 bases and J by 9 bases, with 17 bases between. Germline V gives CDR1 GTSNPN, CDR2 SVGIG (reference sequence). CDR3 nucleotide sequence: TGTGCCTGGGAGCCGGGACCCCAAGCCACCATATATTTT. Residues: CAWEPGPQATIYF.

This chain connects TRBV20-1 to TRBJ2-5; 7 bases are a match to TRBD2. The CDR3 consists of 15 residues. The trim removed 0 bases at V and 7 bases at J, leaving 11 bases unmatched. The germline gives CDR1 DFQATT, CDR2 SNEGSKA (reference sequence). The CDR3 loop is CSARDPGGLGRTQYF. The CDR3 DNA follows: TGCAGTGCTAGAGATCCGGGGGGTTTGGGTAGGACCCAGTACTTC.

This clonotype was found a few times. The chain recombines TRBV27 with TRBJ2-7; D might be TRBD1 (6 bases). CDR3 length equals 15 residues. CDR1 and CDR2 from the germline V gene are MNHEY and SMNVEV (reference sequence). V was clipped by 5 bases and J by 2 bases, with 16 bases between them. In DNA, the CDR3 is TGTGCCAGCAGTCATGCCGGGACACCTACCTACGAGCAGTACTTC. It specifies CASSHAGTPTYEQYF.

This clonotype was counted a few times. The chain links TRBV7-3 to TRBJ1-2; 7 nucleotides match TRBD1. The germline gives CDR1 SGHTA, CDR2 FQGTGA. The CDR3 has 13 residues. The V and J ends lost 3 bases and 6 bases, in that order; junction bases with no gene match: 4. For the CDR3, the DNA is TGTGCCAGCAGCTTCGCCAGGGGGGATGGCTACACCTTC. Translation: CASSFARGDGYTF.

The chain is built from TRBV11-2 and TRBJ2-7; no clear D. The V end lost 3 bases, the J end lost 2 bases, and 5 bases lay between the germline ends. The CDR3 runs 12 residues. Germline lookup yields CDR1 SGHAT and CDR2 FQNNGV. CDR3 nucleotides: TGTGCCAGCAGCTTCCTGCCCTACGAGCAGTACTTC. Translating it yields CASSFLPYEQYF.

This chain links TRBV5-1 with TRBJ1-3; no reliable D call. CDR1 and CDR2 from the germline V gene are SGHRS and YFSETQ. The CDR3 is 16 residues long. V lost 0 bases, J lost 0 bases, and 10 bases lay in between. This CDR3 reads CASSLDTPSSGNTIYF. CDR3 nucleotide sequence: TGCGCCAGCAGCTTGGACACTCCGAGCTCTGGAAACACCATATATTTT.

This clonotype was counted only a few times. The rearrangement links TRBV2 to TRBJ1-4; unclear D gene. The CDR3 is 12 residues long. The germline CDR1 and CDR2 sequences are SNHLY and FYNNEI. V gave up 6 bases and J gave up 8 bases, with 10 bases separating them. CDR3 in DNA: TGTGCCAGCAGGGGTCGTGGCGAAAAACTGTTTTTT. Its translation: CASRGRGEKLFF.

The chain recombines TRBV6-5 with TRBJ1-6, with TRBD1 as a possible D gene (5 bases). Trimming pared 6 bases from V and 8 bases from J, leaving 14 bases between. The CDR3 has 14 residues. Germline V lookup: CDR1 MNHEY, CDR2 SVGAGI. The CDR3 DNA sequence: TGTGCCAGCAGCGCCACGGGGCCGCATTCACCCCTCCACTTT. Translated: CASSATGPHSPLHF.

The chain uses TRBV12-3 or TRBV12-4 and TRBJ1-2, with D possibly matching TRBD1 (6 bases). Trimming stripped 6 bases from V and 5 bases from J, with 19 bases between. This CDR3 is 15 amino acids long. Here the CDR3 DNA reads TGTGCCAGCAGCCACCCCAGGGGAAGAGCTTATGGCTACACCTTC. Its translation: CASSHPRGRAYGYTF.

In its sample, this clonotype was seen a few times. Germline is not matched at one junction end, which may reflect a read error. This chain connects TRBV12-3 or TRBV12-4 to TRBJ1-4; 7 bases map to TRBD1. The CDR3 is 15 residues long. The CDR3 DNA reads TGCGCCAGCAGTTCCGAGGGGGCAGTAATTGAAAAACTGTTTTTT. Translation gives CASSSEGAVIEKLFF.

The chain links TRBV6-1 to TRBJ2-3; perhaps TRBD2 as D (6 bases). Germline CDR1 and CDR2: MNHNS and SASEGT. The CDR3 runs to 15 residues. Trimming stripped 0 bases from V and 3 bases from J, with 10 bases between. The CDR3, as DNA: TGTGCCAGCAGTGAAGCGGGGGGTTGGACAGATACGCAGTATTTT. This codes for CASSEAGGWTDTQYF.

V and J are TRBV7-2 and TRBJ2-3; either TRBD1 or TRBD2 may fit D (5 bases each). The germline CDR1 and CDR2 sequences are SGHTA and FQGNSA. Trimming took 6 bases from V and 3 from J, leaving 13 bases between them. CDR3 length: 14 residues. As DNA, the CDR3 is TGTGCCAGCAGAGCCATCAGGGAGACAGATACGCAGTATTTT. This translates into CASRAIRETDTQYF.

This chain connects TRBV5-1 to TRBJ2-1, with 9 bases fitting TRBD2. Judging by the DNA end, TRBJ2-7 fits better; the J call may be wrong. CDR3 length equals 16 residues. The germline gives CDR1 SGHRS, CDR2 YFSETQ. The CDR3 DNA is TGCGCCAGCAGCTCACTGGGGACTAGCCCATCCTACGAGCAGTACTTC. Protein: CASSSLGTSPSYEQYF.

The chain uses TRBV6-5 and TRBJ2-1, with a possible D match to TRBD2 (5 bases). Trimming stripped 11 bases from V and 0 bases from J, with 14 bases between. This CDR3 is 14 amino acids long. Germline CDR1 MNHEY, CDR2 SVGAGI. The CDR3 coding sequence is TGTGCCGCGGGCAGTGAGCGCTCCTACAATGAGCAGTTCTTC. It is translated as CAAGSERSYNEQFF.

This clonotype was detected only a few times. This chain connects TRBV6-5 to TRBJ2-5; tentatively, D is TRBD1 (5 bases). CDR1 and CDR2 (germline): MNHEY, SVGAGI. V was clipped by 0 bases and J by 3 bases, with 11 bases between them. The CDR3 has 15 amino acids. This CDR3 is CASSYSNIGEETQYF. The DNA of the CDR3 is TGTGCCAGCAGTTACTCGAATATAGGGGAAGAGACCCAGTACTTC.

V and J are TRBV12-3 or TRBV12-4 and TRBJ2-7, with D possibly being TRBD1 (6 bases). Trimming removed 6 bases from V and 1 base from J, with 10 bases in between. The CDR3 length is 13 residues. In DNA form, the CDR3 reads TGTGCCAGCAGACTACAGGGATCCTACGAGCAGTACTTC. Protein sequence: CASRLQGSYEQYF.